The 5 T cell receptor beta chains below were found in one sample sequenced in a study of spatial heterogeneity in lung cancer. As to time point: sample taken at primary tumor resection. One entry per CDR3 protein, called by TCRdb with MiXCR from the 5' RACE reads. The table has roughly 8,400 distinct CDR3 sequences, approximately 12% seen once. Study-level results: For expanded intratumoral alpha and beta TCRs, counts tracked tumor mutation counts.

For these receptors, no antigen is known. The sample in question was lung tumor tissue, obtained at surgery. Receptor source: a male donor with early-stage non-small cell lung cancer.

This clonotype came up a few times. This may be a read error, as it is one base from a much larger clone. This beta chain slipped into a library made for alpha chains as a stray read, so its size is not meaningful. The chain recombines TRBV29-1 with TRBJ2-1; 11 positions match TRBD1. CDR1 is SQVTM, CDR2 ANQGSEA, per germline. Unmatched junction bases numbered 2, after V lost 1 base and J lost 6 bases. The CDR3 contains 14 residues. The CDR3 here is CSVEVGTGGNEQFF. CDR3 in DNA: TGCAGCGTTGAAGTGGGGACAGGGGGCAATGAGCAGTTCTTC.

This clonotype has at least ten counts. The library was designed around alpha chains, so this beta chain is a stray read whose abundance carries little weight. The chain employs TRBV29-1 and TRBJ2-2; 9 bases are shared with TRBD2. This CDR3 is 13 amino acids long. V dropped 4 bases and J dropped 5; count of bases not matched to a gene: 2. The germline CDR1 and CDR2 sequences are SQVTM and ANQGSEA. CDR3 amino acids: CSVGSGSTGELFF. The CDR3 region has the DNA TGCAGCGTTGGTAGCGGGAGTACCGGGGAGCTGTTTTTT.

The table lists this clonotype with a few counts. This beta chain is an off-target read within a library intended for alpha chains, so its frequency means little. The chain joins TRBV6-5 to TRBJ2-7; 7 nucleotides match TRBD1. This CDR3 region has 13 residues. Germline V gene sequence: CDR1 MNHEY, CDR2 SVGAGI. J lost 6 bases, V lost 5 bases, and 7 bases had no gene match. The chain's CDR3 is CASSEGARGEQYF. The CDR3 nucleotides are TGTGCCAGCAGTGAGGGGGCCCGGGGCGAGCAGTACTTC.

By proportion, this clonotype is medium-sized. With the library built for alpha chains, this beta chain is off target and its frequency is not meaningful. The chain links TRBV20-1 to TRBJ1-2; 8 positions agree with TRBD1. Germline V gene data show CDR1 as DFQATT and CDR2 as SNEGSKA (reference sequence). V was clipped by 2 bases and J by 2 bases; unmatched bases: 10. The CDR3 is made up of 16 amino acids. Here the CDR3 DNA reads TGCAGTGCTAGACTATCAGGGGGCCAAGGGAACTATGGCTACACCTTC. Its translation is CSARLSGGQGNYGYTF.

This clonotype was recorded many times. Since it is a stray read in a library aimed at alpha chains, this beta chain has a size that is not meaningful. The chain carries TRBV20-1 and TRBJ2-5; D may be TRBD1 (6 bases). Germline V gene data show CDR1 as DFQATT and CDR2 as SNEGSKA (reference sequence). The V end lost 0 bases, the J end lost 2 bases, and 13 bases lay between the germline ends. This CDR3 comprises 15 residues. The CDR3 region has the DNA TGCAGTGCTAGAGATCAGGGGACGGTACAAGAGACCCAGTACTTC. Translating it yields CSARDQGTVQETQYF.